A selection of T cell receptor beta chains follows, all from one sample in a study of T cell responses to AZD1222 COVID-19 vaccine. Only in-frame clones appear in the TCRdb table, and some are missing; sequencing was by immunoSEQ multiplex PCR. Of approximately 110,000 clones listed, 80% to 95% are singletons. The input for sequencing was peripheral blood, taken 28 days after the second AZD1222 dose. Every receptor here comes from an adult who received the AZD1222 COVID-19 vaccine. Each CDR3 is given with its conserved first and last residue. The D gene is left open where the match is weak. Size is omitted from some rows. Given values are once, few, many or a class for expanded clones.

j_call | d_call | clone_size | v_call | cdr3_nt | cdr3_aa
TRBJ2-1 | TRBD2 | . | TRBV15 | TGTGCCACCGCAAGGGGACTAGCGGTTTCCTACAATGAGCAGTTCTTC | CATARGLAVSYNEQFF
TRBJ1-1 | . | . | TRBV28 | TGTGCCAGCCGAATAGGGGGGGGTAGAAACACTGAAGCTTTCTTT | CASRIGGGRNTEAFF
TRBJ1-4 | TRBD1 | . | TRBV7-9 | TGTGCCAGCAGCTCGGGACAGCCCGGGGTCGAAAAACTGTTTTTT | CASSSGQPGVEKLFF
TRBJ1-5 | TRBD1 | . | TRBV6-5 | TGTGCCAGCCTACAATTACAGGGGAGTAAAAAGCATTTT | CASLQLQGSKKHF
TRBJ1-2 | TRBD1 | . | TRBV27 | TGTGCCAGCAGTCAGGGGGGACAGGGCTATGGCTACACCTTC | CASSQGGQGYGYTF
TRBJ2-7 | . | . | TRBV7-9 | TGTGCCAGCAGCTTAGGGTCGGCAGGGACCTACTTC | CASSLGSAGTYF
TRBJ1-1 | . | . | TRBV3-1/TRBV3-2 | TGTGCCAGCAGCCAAGGGACCGTCCGTCATCTCACCTCAGAAGCTTTCTTT | CASSQGTVRHLTSEAFF
TRBJ2-7 | TRBD2 | . | TRBV10-3 | TGTGCCATCAGTGAAAATCTTGGACTAGCGGACTCGGCGGGGCAGTACTTC | CAISENLGLADSAGQYF
TRBJ1-5 | . | . | TRBV7-9 | TGTGCCAGCAGCTTATCGGGTCCAAATCAGCCCCAGCATTTT | CASSLSGPNQPQHF
TRBJ2-5 | . | . | TRBV28 | TGTGCCAGCAGTTGGGGACATCAAGAGACCCAGTACTTC | CASSWGHQETQYF
TRBJ1-2 | . | . | TRBV3-1/TRBV3-2 | TGTGCCAGCAGCCAAGCACCGGACCCATCTAACTATGGCTACACCTTC | CASSQAPDPSNYGYTF
TRBJ1-2 | . | . | TRBV10-1 | TGCGCCAGCAGTGAACCCCCGACAGGTGACTATGGCTACACCTTC | CASSEPPTGDYGYTF
TRBJ1-5 | . | . | TRBV18 | TGTGCCAGCTCACCATTGCCCGCAGGGGTGCATCAGCCCCAGCATTTT | CASSPLPAGVHQPQHF
TRBJ1-4 | . | . | TRBV3-1/TRBV3-2 | TGTGCCAGCAGCCAAGATTCTAAGGTCGTTCGGGGGGGACGGTTTTTTTTT | CASSQDSKVVRGGRFFF
TRBJ1-6 | . | . | TRBV6-2/TRBV6-3 | TGTGCCAGCAGTTACCTCGCGGGACGGAGTAATTCACCCCTCCACTTT | CASSYLAGRSNSPLHF
TRBJ1-2 | . | once | TRBV12-3/TRBV12-4 | TGTGCCAGCAGCCCCGGACAGAACTATGGCTACACCTTC | CASSPGQNYGYTF
TRBJ2-1 | TRBD2 | many | TRBV9 | TGTGCCAGCACTTCCCAACTAGCGACAAATGAGCAGTTCTTC | CASTSQLATNEQFF